Presented here are 5 T cell receptor beta chains from one specimen sequenced in a study of blood T cells in healthy people across ages. It was with a sample-barcoded 5' primer and a J-beta primer mix that a second PCR of roughly 7 to 12 cycles was run. TCRdb re-called the 5' RACE reads with MiXCR, one entry per CDR3 protein. Here the sample spans around 1,000,000 distinct CDR3 sequences, more than 30% being singletons. Sequencing input: blood. These receptors were obtained from a man aged 18 to 35 in good health.

This clonotype has only a few counts. The chain is built from TRBV5-1 and TRBJ2-5, with no clear D. Per the germline V gene, CDR1 is SGHRS and CDR2 is YFSETQ. V dropped 1 base and J dropped 3 bases, with 16 bases sitting between them. The CDR3 sequence is 16 residues long. Written as DNA, the CDR3 is TGCGCCAGCAGCTTGATTGCGGTAAATGGGAAAGAGACCCAGTACTTC. Protein sequence: CASSLIAVNGKETQYF.

V is TRBV12-3 or TRBV12-4 and J is TRBJ1-5; no clear D gene. Trimming took 2 bases from V and 2 from J, leaving 7 bases between them. The CDR3 contains 14 residues. The CDR3, as DNA: TGTGCCAGCAGTTTATGGGCAGGCAATCAGCCCCAGCATTTT. Protein: CASSLWAGNQPQHF.

V is TRBV4-2 and J is TRBJ2-6, with D tentatively TRBD1 or TRBD2 (5 bases each). The CDR3 consists of 19 residues. With 2 bases removed from V and 0 bases from J, the gap between germline ends came to 17 bases. Germline values: CDR1 LGHNA, CDR2 YNFKEQ. CDR3 residues: CASSQRIRGSYSGANVLTF. CDR3 DNA sequence: TGTGCCAGCAGCCAACGTATACGGGGCTCTTACTCTGGGGCCAACGTCCTGACTTTC.

The chain has TRBV6-1 and TRBJ1-4, with D maybe TRBD1 (6 bases). Germline V lookup: CDR1 MNHNS, CDR2 SASEGT. CDR3 length equals 13 residues. Trimming removed 2 bases at V and 7 bases at J, with 8 bases between. The CDR3 DNA follows: TGTGCCAGCAGTGAATACAGGGCTGAAAAACTGTTTTTT. Protein product: CASSEYRAEKLFF.

The rearrangement joins TRBV4-1 to TRBJ2-2; 9 bases map to TRBD1. From germline, CDR1 is MGHRA and CDR2 YSYEKL. The CDR3 contains 15 residues. V lost 1 base to trimming and J lost 4 bases; unmatched junction nucleotides: 1. The CDR3 spells CASSQGTGVTGELFF. The CDR3 coding sequence is TGCGCCAGCAGCCAAGGGACAGGGGTCACCGGGGAGCTGTTTTTT.